The 22 T cell receptor beta chains below were found in one sample sequenced in a study of blood T cells in healthy people across ages. A J-beta primer mix and a sample-barcoded 5' primer were used in a second PCR of roughly 6 to 12 cycles. TCRdb itself ran the 5' RACE reads through MiXCR, one entry per CDR3 protein. Among approximately 800,000 distinct CDR3 sequences, 55% to 75% were seen once, and the ten largest hold about 20%. The specimen sequenced was blood. The receptor source for this set is a young man in good health.

The rearrangement uses TRBV20-1 and TRBJ2-3; D remains ambiguous. The CDR3 sequence is 14 residues long. Deletions cut 2 bases from V and 3 bases from J, with 12 bases between. Per the germline V gene, CDR1 is DFQATT and CDR2 is SNEGSKA (reference sequence). The CDR3 bases are TGCAGTGCTAGAAACGTGGGAAGGACAGATACGCAGTATTTT. The encoded protein is CSARNVGRTDTQYF.

The chain recombines TRBV7-9 with TRBJ2-7, with 11 bases that match TRBD1. This CDR3 comprises 16 residues. V dropped 4 bases and J dropped 3; count of bases not matched to a gene: 8. The germline gives CDR1 SEHNR, CDR2 FQNEAQ (reference sequence). CDR3 loop: CASSSPSGTGGYEQYF. The CDR3 DNA sequence: TGTGCCAGCAGCTCCCCCTCGGGGACAGGGGGCTACGAGCAGTACTTC. Filled out from reference TRBV7-9 and TRBJ2-7, the complete variable domain reads DTGVSQNPRHKITKRGQNVTFRCDPISEHNRLYWYRQTLGQGPEFLTYFQNEAQLEKSRLLSDRFSAERPKGSFSTLEIQRTEQGDSAMYLCASSSPSGTGGYEQYFGPGTRLTVT.

The genes are TRBV11-1 and TRBJ2-7; D could derive from TRBD1 or TRBD2 (5 bases each). V was trimmed by 4 bases and J by 2 bases, leaving 21 bases between them. CDR3 length equals 17 residues. Germline V gene sequence: CDR1 SGHAT, CDR2 FQDESV (reference sequence). CDR3: CASSWGSTLPGPYEQYF. Written as DNA, the CDR3 is TGTGCCAGCAGCTGGGGGTCGACCCTACCGGGCCCCTACGAGCAGTACTTC.

This chain joins TRBV6-2 or TRBV6-3 and TRBJ2-5; 10 bases align to TRBD2. The J call may be incorrect, as the DNA end agrees better with TRBJ2-7. CDR3 size: 17 residues. From germline, CDR1 is MNHEY and CDR2 SVGEGT. For the CDR3, the DNA is TGTGCCAGCAGTTACTCGATGGTCGGGACTAGCGTCTACGAGCAGTACTTC. Its protein is CASSYSMVGTSVYEQYF.

Note on this clonotype: Without the conserved terminal phenylalanine or tryptophan, this CDR3 likely stems from a read error. The CDR3 loop reads CASTWWEATDTQYL. CDR3 nucleotide sequence: TGTGCCAGCACTTGGTGGGAAGCCACAGATACGCAGTATTTG. This chain connects TRBV7-8 to TRBJ2-3; no clear D gene. Germline V gene lookup returns CDR1 SGHVS and CDR2 FQNEAQ. Trimming stripped 7 bases from V and 2 bases from J, with 13 bases between. The CDR3 is 14 residues long.

This chain connects TRBV20-1 to TRBJ2-3; 13 bases map to TRBD2. Unmatched junction bases numbered 4, after V lost 6 bases and J lost 4 bases. This CDR3 region has 14 residues. Germline CDR1 is DFQATT and CDR2 is SNEGSKA (reference sequence). CDR3 DNA: TGCAGTGCCACTAGCGGGGGGGCCGCAGATACGCAGTATTTT. This codes for CSATSGGAADTQYF.

This rearrangement joins TRBV7-2 to TRBJ2-6; D call uncertain. The CDR3 totals 15 residues. Germline-derived CDR1 and CDR2 are SGHTA and FQGNSA. The V gene lost 5 bases and the J gene lost 2 bases, with 10 bases spanning the gap. DNA of the CDR3: TGTGCCAGCAGCAGGGAAGTGGCTGGGGCCAACGTCCTGACTTTC. This sequence encodes CASSREVAGANVLTF.

This chain connects TRBV20-1 to TRBJ1-5; D gene ambiguous. V was pared by 4 bases and J by 0 bases, with 4 bases between. The CDR3 is 12 residues long. The germline V gene encodes CDR1 DFQATT and CDR2 SNEGSKA (reference sequence). The CDR3 region has the DNA TGCAGTGCTAAATATAGCAATCAGCCCCAGCATTTT. Its protein is CSAKYSNQPQHF.

V is TRBV6-5 and J is TRBJ1-1; perhaps TRBD1 as D (5 bases). The V end was cut by 2 bases, the J end by 0 bases, with 10 bases between. Germline CDR1 MNHEY, CDR2 SVGAGI. The CDR3 runs to 15 residues. CDR3 residues: CASSYGGRLNTEAFF. The CDR3 DNA sequence: TGTGCCAGCAGTTACGGGGGACGGTTGAACACTGAAGCTTTCTTT.

This chain connects TRBV28 to TRBJ2-5, with D perhaps matching TRBD1 or TRBD2 (7 bases each). CDR3 length: 17 residues. The germline V gene encodes CDR1 MDHEN and CDR2 SYDVKM. V lost 7 bases and J lost 4, with 25 bases in between. CDR3 in amino acids: CASKGAHGAGSSETQYF. CDR3 DNA sequence: TGTGCCAGCAAGGGGGCTCATGGAGCGGGATCGTCAGAGACCCAGTACTTC.

The rearrangement uses TRBV4-2 and TRBJ1-4; TRBD1 matches at 7 bases. The CDR3 sequence is 16 residues long. The V gene's germline CDR1 is LGHNA and CDR2 YNFKEQ. J gave up 12 bases and V 1 base, and 14 bases lay outside the gene matches. CDR3 sequence reads: CASSQAGRTGTNELFF. DNA for the CDR3: TGTGCCAGCAGCCAAGCTGGGCGGACAGGCACAAACGAACTGTTTTTT.

This clonotype was detected a few times. The chain carries TRBV15 and TRBJ2-7; D is uncertain. V shed 9 bases and J shed 5 bases, with 20 bases lying between them. Germline CDR1 LNHNV, CDR2 YYDKDF (reference sequence). This CDR3 comprises 14 residues. The CDR3 region is CATSRRIPYDEQYF. The CDR3 bases are TGTGCCACTAGTCGTCGTATCCCCTACGACGAGCAGTACTTC.

The chain combines TRBV5-1 with TRBJ2-3; 9 positions match TRBD2. Germline V gives CDR1 SGHRS, CDR2 YFSETQ. V lost 4 bases and J lost 3; bases outside the gene matches: 9. This CDR3 contains 16 residues. CDR3 in DNA: TGCGCCAGCAGCAGAGCTCTAGCGGGGAATACAGATACGCAGTATTTT. This sequence encodes CASSRALAGNTDTQYF.

The rearrangement uses TRBV6-2 or TRBV6-3 and TRBJ2-5; tentatively, D is TRBD2 (6 bases). Germline CDR1 is MNHEY and CDR2 is SVGEGT. The CDR3 is 13 amino acids. Trimming removed 8 bases from V and 0 bases from J, with 10 bases in between. This CDR3 reads CASWEAYQETQYF. Here the CDR3 DNA reads TGTGCCAGCTGGGAGGCATACCAAGAGACCCAGTACTTC.

V and J are TRBV3-1 and TRBJ2-3; no reliable D call. V dropped 7 bases and J dropped 1 base, with 12 bases sitting between them. Germline-derived CDR1 and CDR2 are LGHDT and YNNKEL (reference sequence). This CDR3 comprises 14 residues. This chain's CDR3 is CASIGDSGTDTQYF. Written as DNA, the CDR3 is TGTGCCAGCATTGGAGACTCCGGCACAGATACGCAGTATTTT.

The chain has TRBV25-1 and TRBJ2-2, with D possibly being TRBD1 or TRBD2 (5 bases each). This CDR3 has 13 amino acids. Germline CDR1 reads MGHDK; CDR2 reads SYGVNS. In DNA, the CDR3 is TGTGTACGGGACGGGGAAAACACCGGGGAGCTGTTTTTT. Translated: CVRDGENTGELFF.

The rearrangement uses TRBV3-1 and TRBJ2-7; TRBD2 agrees at 8 bases. This CDR3 region has 15 residues. Unmatched junction bases numbered 8, after V lost 1 base and J lost 6 bases. From germline, CDR1 is LGHDT and CDR2 YNNKEL (reference sequence). CDR3 DNA sequence: TGTGCCAGCAGCCAAGTTTACAGCGGGAGCTCCGAGCAGTACTTC. Its translation: CASSQVYSGSSEQYF.

The rearrangement uses TRBV27 and TRBJ2-1; 8 positions match TRBD1. The V gene end was trimmed by 0 bases and the J gene end by 1 base; junction bases not matched to a gene: 8. This CDR3 comprises 18 residues. Germline CDR1 MNHEY, CDR2 SMNVEV (reference sequence). The chain's CDR3 is CASSLSSGQGLSYNEQFF. CDR3 nucleotides: TGTGCCAGCAGTTTATCGAGTGGACAGGGCCTTTCCTACAATGAGCAGTTCTTC.

J is TRBJ2-6 and V is TRBV18; 7 bases line up with TRBD1. The CDR3 runs to 17 residues. Germline V lookup: CDR1 KGHSH, CDR2 LQKENI. Losses at the gene ends were 1 base for V and 0 bases for J; bases not matched to a gene: 3. The CDR3 nucleotides read TGTGCCAGCTCACCACAGGGGGCCCGCTCTGGGGCCAACGTCCTGACTTTC. Translating gives CASSPQGARSGANVLTF.

V usage is TRBV7-2 and J usage is TRBJ2-1, with TRBD2 matching 16 bases. The CDR3 has 18 residues. Germline V gene data show CDR1 as SGHTA and CDR2 as FQGNSA. V lost 0 bases and J lost 9; bases outside the gene matches: 8. The CDR3, as DNA: TGTGCCAGCAGCTTAGCTGGGACTAGCGGGAGGGCCAAGGGTGAGCAGTTCTTC. As protein: CASSLAGTSGRAKGEQFF.

The rearrangement joins TRBV24-1 to TRBJ2-2, with D possibly matching TRBD2 (6 bases). The CDR3 has 15 residues. CDR1 KGHDR and CDR2 SFDVKD come from the germline V gene. Trimming took 2 bases from V and 5 from J, leaving 11 bases between them. As DNA, the CDR3 is TGTGCCACCAGTGATTCACTAGCAAGAACCGGGGAGCTGTTTTTT. This translates into CATSDSLARTGELFF.

This clonotype appeared a few times. CDR3 sequence (DNA): TGTGCCAGCAGCTTGATGGACAAGTACGAGCAGTACTTC. It yields the protein CASSLMDKYEQYF. The V and J genes are TRBV7-2 and TRBJ2-7; D possibly corresponds to TRBD1 (5 bases). The CDR3 has 13 amino acids. CDR1 and CDR2 from the germline V gene are SGHTA and FQGNSA. V was clipped by 3 bases and J by 4 bases, with 10 bases between them.